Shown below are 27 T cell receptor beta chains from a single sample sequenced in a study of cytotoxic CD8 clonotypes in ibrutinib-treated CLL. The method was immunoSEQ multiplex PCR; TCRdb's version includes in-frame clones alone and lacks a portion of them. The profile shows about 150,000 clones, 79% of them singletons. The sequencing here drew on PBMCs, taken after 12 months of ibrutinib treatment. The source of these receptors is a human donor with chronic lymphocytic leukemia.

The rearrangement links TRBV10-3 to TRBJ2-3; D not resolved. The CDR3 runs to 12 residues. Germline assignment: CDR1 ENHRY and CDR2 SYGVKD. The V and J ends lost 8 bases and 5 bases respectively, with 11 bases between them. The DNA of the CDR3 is TGTGCCATCGCGTATGAGAAAGATACGCAGTATTTT. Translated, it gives CAIAYEKDTQYF.

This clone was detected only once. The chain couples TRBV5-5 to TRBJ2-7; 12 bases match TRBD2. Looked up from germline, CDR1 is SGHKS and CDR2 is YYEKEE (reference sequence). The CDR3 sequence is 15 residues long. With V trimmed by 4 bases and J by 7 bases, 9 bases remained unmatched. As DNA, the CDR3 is TGTGCCAGCAGCCTGGGACTAGCGGGTACTAGGGAGCAGTACTTC. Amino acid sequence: CASSLGLAGTREQYF.

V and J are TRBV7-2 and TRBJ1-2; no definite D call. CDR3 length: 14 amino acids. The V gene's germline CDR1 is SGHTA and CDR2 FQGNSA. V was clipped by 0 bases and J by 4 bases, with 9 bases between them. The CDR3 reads CASSLARGAYGYTF. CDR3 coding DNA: TGTGCCAGCAGCTTAGCGCGGGGAGCCTATGGCTACACCTTC.

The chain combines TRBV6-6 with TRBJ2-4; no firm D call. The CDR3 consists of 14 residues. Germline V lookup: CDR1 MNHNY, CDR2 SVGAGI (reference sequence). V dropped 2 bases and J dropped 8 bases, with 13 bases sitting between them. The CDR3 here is CASSYKPGAHIQYF. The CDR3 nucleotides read TGTGCCAGCAGTTACAAACCGGGCGCCCACATTCAGTACTTC.

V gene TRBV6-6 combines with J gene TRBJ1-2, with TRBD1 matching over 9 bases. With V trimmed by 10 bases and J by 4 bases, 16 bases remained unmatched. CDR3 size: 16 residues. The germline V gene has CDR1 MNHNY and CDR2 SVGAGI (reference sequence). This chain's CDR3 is CATLIEQGAGVYGYTF. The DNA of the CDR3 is TGTGCCACCTTGATAGAACAGGGGGCGGGAGTCTATGGCTACACCTTC.

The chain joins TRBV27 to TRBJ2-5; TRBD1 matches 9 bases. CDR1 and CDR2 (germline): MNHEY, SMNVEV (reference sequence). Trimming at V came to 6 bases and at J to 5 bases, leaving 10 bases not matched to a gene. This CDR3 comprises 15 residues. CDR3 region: CASSNRGREWETQYF. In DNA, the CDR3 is TGTGCCAGCAGCAACAGGGGGCGTGAATGGGAGACCCAGTACTTC.

Here the CDR3 DNA reads TGTGCCAGTAGTATTGCCTCACATCAGCCCCAGCATTTT. Protein product: CASSIASHQPQHF. The rearrangement joins TRBV19 to TRBJ1-5; the D is unclear. Germline V gene sequence: CDR1 LNHDA, CDR2 SQIVND (reference sequence). V lost 3 bases, J lost 5 bases, and 8 bases lay in between. The CDR3 runs to 13 residues.

In DNA, the CDR3 is TGTGCCAGCAGCTTTATGGGGAGCAATCAGCCCCAGCATTTT. Translation: CASSFMGSNQPQHF. The chain combines TRBV5-4 with TRBJ1-5; D is ambiguous. The CDR3 is made up of 14 amino acids. V lost 2 bases and J lost 1, with 7 bases in between. Germline V gives CDR1 SGHNT, CDR2 YYREEE (reference sequence).

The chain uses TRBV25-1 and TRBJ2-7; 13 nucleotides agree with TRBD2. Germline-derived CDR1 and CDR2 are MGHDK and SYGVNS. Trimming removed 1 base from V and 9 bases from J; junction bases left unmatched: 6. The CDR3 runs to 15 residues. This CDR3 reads CASSELGTSGKGQYF. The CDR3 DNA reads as TGTGCCAGCAGTGAATTGGGGACTAGCGGGAAGGGGCAGTACTTC.

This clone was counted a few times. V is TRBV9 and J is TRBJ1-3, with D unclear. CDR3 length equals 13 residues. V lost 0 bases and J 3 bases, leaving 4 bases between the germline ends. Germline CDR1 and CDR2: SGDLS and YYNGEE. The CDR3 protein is CASSVAFGNTIYF. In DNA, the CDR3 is TGTGCCAGCAGCGTAGCTTTTGGAAACACCATATATTTT.

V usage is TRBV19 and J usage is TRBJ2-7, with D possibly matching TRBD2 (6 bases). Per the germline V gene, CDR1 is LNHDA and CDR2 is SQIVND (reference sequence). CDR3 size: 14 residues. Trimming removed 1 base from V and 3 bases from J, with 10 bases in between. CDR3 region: CASSIGLDSYEQYF. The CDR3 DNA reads TGTGCCAGTAGTATAGGACTAGACAGCTACGAGCAGTACTTC.

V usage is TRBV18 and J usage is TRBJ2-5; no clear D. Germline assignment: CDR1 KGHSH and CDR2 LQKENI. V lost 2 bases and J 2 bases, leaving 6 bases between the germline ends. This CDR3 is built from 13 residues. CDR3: CASSPGSQETQYF. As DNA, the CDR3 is TGTGCCAGCTCACCAGGAAGTCAAGAGACCCAGTACTTC.

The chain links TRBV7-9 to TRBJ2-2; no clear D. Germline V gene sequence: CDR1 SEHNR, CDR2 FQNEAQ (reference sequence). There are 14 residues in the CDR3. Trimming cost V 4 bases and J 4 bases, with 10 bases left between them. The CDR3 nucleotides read TGTGCCAGCAGCTCGTGGGAATTCACCGGGGAGCTGTTTTTT. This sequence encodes CASSSWEFTGELFF.

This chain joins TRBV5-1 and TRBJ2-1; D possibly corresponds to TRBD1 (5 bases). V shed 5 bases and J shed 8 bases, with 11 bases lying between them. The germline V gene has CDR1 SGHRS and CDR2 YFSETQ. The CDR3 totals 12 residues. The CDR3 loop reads CASRHRNDEQFF. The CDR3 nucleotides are TGCGCCAGCAGGCACAGGAACGATGAGCAGTTCTTC.

The CDR3 DNA reads TGTGCCAGTAACGTTCCGGCCACAGATACGCAGTATTTT. Protein sequence: CASNVPATDTQYF. J is TRBJ2-3 and V is TRBV19; the D is unclear. Germline-derived CDR1 and CDR2 are LNHDA and SQIVND (reference sequence). Trimming removed 7 bases from V and 2 bases from J, with 10 bases in between. This CDR3 is 13 amino acids long.

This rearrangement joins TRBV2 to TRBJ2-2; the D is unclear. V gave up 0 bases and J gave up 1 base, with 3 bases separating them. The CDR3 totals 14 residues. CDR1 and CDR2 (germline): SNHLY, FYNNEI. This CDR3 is CASSEAQNTGELFF. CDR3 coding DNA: TGTGCCAGCAGTGAAGCGCAGAACACCGGGGAGCTGTTTTTT. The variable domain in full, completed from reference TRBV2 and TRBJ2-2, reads EPEVTQTPSHQVTQMGQEVILRCVPISNHLYFYWYRQILGQKVEFLVSFYNNEISEKSEIFDDQFSVERPDGSNFTLKIRSTKLEDSAMYFCASSEAQNTGELFFGEGSRLTVL.

The CDR3 DNA is TGTGCCAGCTCACCGGGGGCACAAGAGACCCAGTACTTC. Residues: CASSPGAQETQYF. The chain has TRBV18 and TRBJ2-5, with D maybe TRBD1 (6 bases). This CDR3 has 13 amino acids. The ends were cut back, 3 bases at V and 2 bases at J, with 7 bases in the middle. Per germline, CDR1 KGHSH and CDR2 LQKENI.

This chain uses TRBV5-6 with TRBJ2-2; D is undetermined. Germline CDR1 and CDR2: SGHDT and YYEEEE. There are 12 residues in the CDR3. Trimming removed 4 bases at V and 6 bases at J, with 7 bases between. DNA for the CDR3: TGTGCCAGCAGCCGTTGGGCCGGGGAGCTGTTTTTT. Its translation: CASSRWAGELFF.

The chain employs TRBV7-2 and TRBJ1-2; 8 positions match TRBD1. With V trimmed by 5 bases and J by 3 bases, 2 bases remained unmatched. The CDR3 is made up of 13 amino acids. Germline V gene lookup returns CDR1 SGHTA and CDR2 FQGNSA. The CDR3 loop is CASSPDRDYGYTF. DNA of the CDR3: TGTGCCAGCAGCCCGGACAGGGACTATGGCTACACCTTC. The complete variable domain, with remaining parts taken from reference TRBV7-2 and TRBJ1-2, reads GAGVSQSPSNKVTEKGKDVELRCDPISGHTALYWYRQSLGQGLEFLIYFQGNSAPDKSGLPSDRFSAERTGGSVSTLTIQRTQQEDSAVYLCASSPDRDYGYTFGSGTRLTVV.

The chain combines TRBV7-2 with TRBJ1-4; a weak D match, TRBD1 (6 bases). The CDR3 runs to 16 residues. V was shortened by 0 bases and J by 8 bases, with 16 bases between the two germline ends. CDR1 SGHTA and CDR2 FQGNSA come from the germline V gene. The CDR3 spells CASSLAGGGVEEKLFF. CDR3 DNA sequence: TGTGCCAGCAGCTTAGCGGGGGGCGGGGTGGAAGAAAAACTGTTTTTT.

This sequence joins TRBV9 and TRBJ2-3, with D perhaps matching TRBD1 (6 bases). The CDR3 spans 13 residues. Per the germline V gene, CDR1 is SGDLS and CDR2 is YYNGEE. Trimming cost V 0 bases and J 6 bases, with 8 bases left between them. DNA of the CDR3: TGTGCCAGCAGCGTAGGCCAGGGGGATACGCAGTATTTT. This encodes CASSVGQGDTQYF.

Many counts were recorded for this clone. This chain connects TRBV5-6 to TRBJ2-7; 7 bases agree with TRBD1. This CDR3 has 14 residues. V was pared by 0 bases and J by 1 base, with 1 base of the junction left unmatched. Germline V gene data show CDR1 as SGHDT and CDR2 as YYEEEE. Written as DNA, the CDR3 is TGTGCCAGCAGCTTGGAGGGACAGTCCTACGAGCAGTACTTC. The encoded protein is CASSLEGQSYEQYF. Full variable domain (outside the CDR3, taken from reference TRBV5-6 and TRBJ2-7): DAGVTQSPTHLIKTRGQQVTLRCSPKSGHDTVSWYQQALGQGPQFIFQYYEEEERQRGNFPDRFSGHQFPNYSSELNVNALLLGDSALYLCASSLEGQSYEQYFGPGTRLTVT.

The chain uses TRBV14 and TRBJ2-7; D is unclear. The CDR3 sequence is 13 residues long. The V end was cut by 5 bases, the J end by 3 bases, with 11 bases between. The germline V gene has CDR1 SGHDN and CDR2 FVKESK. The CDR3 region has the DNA TGTGCCAGCAGCATACGGGCCCGCTACGAGCAGTACTTC. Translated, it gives CASSIRARYEQYF.

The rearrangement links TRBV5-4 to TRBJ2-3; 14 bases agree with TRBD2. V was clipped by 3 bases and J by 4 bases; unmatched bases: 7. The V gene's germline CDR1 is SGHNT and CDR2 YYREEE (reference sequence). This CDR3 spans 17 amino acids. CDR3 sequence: CASSWGLAGVRADTQYF. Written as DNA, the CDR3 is TGTGCCAGCAGCTGGGGACTAGCGGGAGTTAGAGCAGATACGCAGTATTTT.

CDR3 bases: TGTGCCAGCACCACCGACGTGCCCGGTTGGCAGTACTTC. Protein sequence: CASTTDVPGWQYF. The gene calls are TRBV6-6 and TRBJ2-7; D is ambiguous. This CDR3 has 13 amino acids. V lost 7 bases and J 9 bases, leaving 19 bases between the germline ends. Germline V lookup: CDR1 MNHNY, CDR2 SVGAGI (reference sequence).

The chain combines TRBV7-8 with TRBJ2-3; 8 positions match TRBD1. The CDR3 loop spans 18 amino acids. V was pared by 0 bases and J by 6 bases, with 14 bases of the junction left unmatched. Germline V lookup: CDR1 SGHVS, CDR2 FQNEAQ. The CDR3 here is CASSLALRGQALGDTQYF. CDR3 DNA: TGTGCCAGCAGCTTAGCGCTAAGGGGACAGGCTCTGGGGGATACGCAGTATTTT.

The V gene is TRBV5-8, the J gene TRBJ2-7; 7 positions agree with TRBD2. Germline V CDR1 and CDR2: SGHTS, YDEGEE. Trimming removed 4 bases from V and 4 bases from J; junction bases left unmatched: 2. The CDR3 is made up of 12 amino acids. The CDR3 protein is CASSPGGYEQYF. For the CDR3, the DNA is TGTGCCAGCAGCCCCGGGGGGTACGAGCAGTACTTC.